One T cell receptor (beta chain) is described in this entry. This entry comes from a study of blood T cell repertoires in COVID-19. Clones were read by immunoSEQ multiplex PCR, and TCRdb kept only the in-frame ones, dropping some. The table shows some 65,000 clones, with under 95% occurring only once. Germline V gene lookup returns CDR1 SQVTM and CDR2 ANQGSEA. The CDR3 totals 14 residues. The junction had 4 bases not matched to a gene; V was cut back by 6 bases and J by 2 bases. Input material: peripheral blood. The sequence was obtained from a man between 65 and 79 years old with active COVID-19. V usage is TRBV29-1 and J usage is TRBJ2-2, with 9 bases aligning to TRBD2. The CDR3 is CSVAGGANTGELFF. CDR3 bases: TGCAGCGTGGCGGGAGGGGCCAACACCGGGGAGCTGTTTTTT.